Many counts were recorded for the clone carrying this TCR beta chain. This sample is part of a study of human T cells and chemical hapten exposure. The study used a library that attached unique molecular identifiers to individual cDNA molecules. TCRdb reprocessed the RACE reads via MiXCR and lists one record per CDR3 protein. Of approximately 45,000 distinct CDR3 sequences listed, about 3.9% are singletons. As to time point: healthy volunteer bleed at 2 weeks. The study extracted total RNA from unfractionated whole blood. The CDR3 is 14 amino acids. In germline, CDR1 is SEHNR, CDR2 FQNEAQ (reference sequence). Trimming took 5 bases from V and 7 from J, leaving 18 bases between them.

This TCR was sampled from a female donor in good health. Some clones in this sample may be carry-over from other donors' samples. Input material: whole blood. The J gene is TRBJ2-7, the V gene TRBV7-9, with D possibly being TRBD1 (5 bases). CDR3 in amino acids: CASSPGSPSGEQYF. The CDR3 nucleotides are TGTGCCAGCAGCCCAGGGTCCCCTAGTGGGGAGCAGTACTTC.